This record concerns one T cell receptor (beta chain) sequence. Authors' data handling: Amplification of reference gene primers was used by the study to estimate nucleated cell counts. The repertoire was sequenced with immunoSEQ multiplex PCR; TCRdb's copy has only in-frame clones and lacks some. The V and J calls and clone size come from that table; D and trimming were worked out from the DNA. The sample contains fewer than 250,000 clones, approximately 86% of which appear only once. This record belongs to a study of blood T cell repertoires in COVID-19. Across the whole study: The United States, Italy and Spain were the sources of the acute and convalescent COVID-19 samples. PBMCs, B-cell-depleted T cells, or T cells provided the cDNA or gDNA that made up the material.

Germline CDR1 and CDR2: MDHEN and SYDVKM. The CDR3 length is 11 residues. With 4 bases removed from V and 5 bases from J, the gap between germline ends came to 3 bases. The sample taken for sequencing was peripheral blood. This clonotype was obtained from a man aged 40-49 years with acute or convalescent COVID-19. The V call is TRBV28, the J call TRBJ1-5, with D unresolved. CDR3 sequence reads: CASSSDQPQHF. CDR3 in DNA: TGTGCCAGCAGTTCCGATCAGCCCCAGCATTTT. Complete variable domain (other parts from reference TRBV28 and TRBJ1-5): DVKVTQSSRYLVKRTGEKVFLECVQDMDHENMFWYRQDPGLGLRLIYFSYDVKMKEKGDIPEGYSVSREKKERFSLILESASTNQTSMYLCASSSDQPQHFGDGTRLSIL.